Below are 25 T cell receptor beta chains sequenced from a single sample in a study of blood T cell repertoires in COVID-19. Here immunoSEQ multiplex PCR was the method, and the copy in TCRdb shows in-frame clones only, minus some. Counted here are approximately 100,000 clones, about 85% occurring once; the ten biggest clones make up about two fifths. The sequencing input was peripheral blood. The receptors were gathered from a man older than 75 with acute or convalescent COVID-19.

There are a few counts of this clone. V is TRBV7-9 and J is TRBJ1-2; 7 nucleotides align to TRBD1. Germline V lookup: CDR1 SEHNR, CDR2 FQNEAQ (reference sequence). V shed 5 bases, J shed 6 bases, and the junction held 9 bases outside the gene matches. The CDR3 extends over 14 amino acids. The CDR3 protein is CASSRIQGSNGYTF. In nucleotides, the CDR3 is TGTGCCAGCAGCCGGATACAGGGGAGCAATGGCTACACCTTC.

CDR3 amino acids: CAWNSGRAGLNEQFF. CDR3 bases: TGTGCCTGGAACAGCGGGAGGGCGGGTTTAAATGAGCAGTTCTTC. This rearrangement joins TRBV30 to TRBJ2-1, with 10 bases lining up with TRBD2. Per the germline V gene, CDR1 is GTSNPN and CDR2 is SVGIG (reference sequence). V lost 4 bases and J lost 7; bases outside the gene matches: 10. This CDR3 is built from 15 residues.

The chain uses TRBV18 and TRBJ2-4; D unclear. This CDR3 is built from 16 residues. The germline CDR1 and CDR2 sequences are KGHSH and LQKENI. V gave up 4 bases and J gave up 4 bases, with 17 bases separating them. The CDR3 coding sequence is TGTGCCAGCTCACTCACTCTTCTGGTCGGTAAAAACATTCAGTACTTC. Its translation is CASSLTLLVGKNIQYF.

This clone was found once. The V call is TRBV4-2, the J call TRBJ1-1; 8 nucleotides match TRBD1. CDR1 is LGHNA and CDR2 is YNFKEQ in the germline V gene. V shed 0 bases, J shed 10 bases, and the junction held 10 bases outside the gene matches. The CDR3 extends over 15 amino acids. The CDR3 sequence: CASSQERTGTLRAFF. CDR3 nucleotide sequence: TGTGCCAGCAGCCAAGAAAGGACAGGGACTTTACGAGCTTTCTTT.

This chain joins TRBV9 and TRBJ2-7, with 11 bases identical to TRBD1. V shed 4 bases, J shed 6 bases, and the junction held 15 bases outside the gene matches. CDR1 and CDR2 from the germline V gene are SGDLS and YYNGEE. The CDR3 is 17 residues long. The CDR3 reads CASSPGNFGQGAGEQYF. CDR3 in DNA: TGTGCCAGCAGCCCAGGGAACTTTGGACAGGGGGCCGGCGAGCAGTACTTC.

This sequence joins TRBV28 and TRBJ2-7; 9 bases agree with TRBD2. The germline CDR1 and CDR2 sequences are MDHEN and SYDVKM. The CDR3 sequence is 15 residues long. The V and J ends lost 1 base and 4 bases, in that order; junction bases with no gene match: 5. Here the CDR3 DNA reads TGTGCCAGCAGTTTATCTTTTAGCGGGAGATACGAGCAGTACTTC. Residues: CASSLSFSGRYEQYF.

This clone has just a few counts. This rearrangement joins TRBV28 to TRBJ1-5; possibly TRBD1 for D (5 bases). With 6 bases removed from V and 4 bases from J, the gap between germline ends came to 7 bases. The CDR3 extends over 12 amino acids. Germline V gives CDR1 MDHEN, CDR2 SYDVKM. The CDR3 reads CASRGTNQPQHF. For the CDR3, the DNA is TGTGCCAGCAGGGGGACTAATCAGCCCCAGCATTTT.

The genes are TRBV7-9 and TRBJ1-5, with 9 bases fitting TRBD1. CDR3 length: 16 residues. The germline V gene encodes CDR1 SEHNR and CDR2 FQNEAQ (reference sequence). V lost 1 base and J lost 3; bases outside the gene matches: 4. CDR3 sequence: CASSLVRDRANQPQHF. Here the CDR3 DNA reads TGTGCCAGCAGCTTAGTGAGGGACAGGGCCAATCAGCCCCAGCATTTT.

This rearrangement joins TRBV27 to TRBJ2-1; D unresolved. The CDR3 totals 15 residues. Germline V gives CDR1 MNHEY, CDR2 SMNVEV (reference sequence). Trimming stripped 2 bases from V and 2 bases from J, with 10 bases between. CDR3 in amino acids: CASSLEAHTYNEQFF. CDR3 nucleotide sequence: TGTGCCAGCAGTTTAGAAGCGCACACCTACAATGAGCAGTTCTTC.

CDR3 amino acids: CASSLADRVIHEQYF. The CDR3 DNA follows: TGTGCCAGCAGTTTGGCGGACAGGGTCATCCACGAGCAGTACTTC. The chain combines TRBV28 with TRBJ2-7; 8 nucleotides match TRBD1. Germline V gene lookup returns CDR1 MDHEN and CDR2 SYDVKM. With V trimmed by 3 bases and J by 5 bases, 9 bases remained unmatched. The CDR3 spans 15 residues.

This chain links TRBV29-1 with TRBJ2-3; 9 nucleotides line up with TRBD2. This CDR3 region has 13 residues. Germline V gene data show CDR1 as SQVTM and CDR2 as ANQGSEA. CDR3 loop: CRVAGGPGDTQYF. The CDR3 coding sequence is TGCAGAGTGGCGGGAGGGCCTGGAGATACGCAGTATTTT.

The V call is TRBV19, the J call TRBJ1-2; D may be TRBD1 (6 bases). The germline gives CDR1 LNHDA, CDR2 SQIVND (reference sequence). The V end lost 4 bases, the J end lost 1 base, and 13 bases lay between the germline ends. The CDR3 contains 15 residues. CDR3 sequence (DNA): TGTGCCAGTAGTAACCCGGACAGACTTAACTATGGCTACACCTTC. The encoded protein is CASSNPDRLNYGYTF.

This sequence joins TRBV7-9 and TRBJ2-1; 9 bases are a match to TRBD2. V lost 7 bases and J lost 3; bases outside the gene matches: 4. The CDR3 covers 14 residues. The germline V gene encodes CDR1 SEHNR and CDR2 FQNEAQ (reference sequence). CDR3 nucleotides: TGTGCCAGCAAGCGGGAGGATCTCTACAATGAGCAGTTCTTC. Translated: CASKREDLYNEQFF.

The chain employs TRBV6-5 and TRBJ2-1; D possibly corresponds to TRBD1 (6 bases). Trimming removed 5 bases from V and 0 bases from J, with 11 bases in between. CDR3 length equals 15 residues. Looked up from germline, CDR1 is MNHEY and CDR2 is SVGAGI. This CDR3 reads CASSPRTASYNEQFF. CDR3 coding DNA: TGTGCCAGCAGTCCCCGGACAGCCTCCTACAATGAGCAGTTCTTC.

This rearrangement joins TRBV7-8 to TRBJ1-5; a weak D match, TRBD1 (5 bases). This CDR3 contains 15 residues. CDR1 is SGHVS and CDR2 is FQNEAQ in the germline V gene. Between the trimmed V and J ends, which lost 5 bases and 0 bases, there was a span of 11 bases. The CDR3 protein is CASSMEGVSNQPQHF. The CDR3 DNA reads TGTGCCAGCAGCATGGAAGGGGTTAGCAATCAGCCCCAGCATTTT.

This clone was observed a handful of times. The chain recombines TRBV30 with TRBJ1-4, with D perhaps matching TRBD1 (6 bases). The CDR3 sequence is 17 residues long. Germline CDR1 reads GTSNPN; CDR2 reads SVGIG (reference sequence). V lost 3 bases to trimming and J lost 8 bases, with 25 bases between them. The CDR3 bases are TGTGCCTGGAGAACCGTATGGCGGGGGCAGGAGGGGGAAAAACTGTTTTTT. Protein sequence: CAWRTVWRGQEGEKLFF.

The chain uses TRBV9 and TRBJ1-6; 7 bases fit TRBD1. The CDR3 is made up of 15 amino acids. Trimming cost V 0 bases and J 7 bases; bases outside gene matches: 4. CDR1 is SGDLS and CDR2 is YYNGEE in the germline V gene. CDR3 region: CASSVEAGGNSPLHF. CDR3 coding DNA: TGTGCCAGCAGCGTAGAGGCAGGGGGAAATTCACCCCTCCACTTT.

The V call is TRBV29-1, the J call TRBJ2-5; the D gene is possibly TRBD1 (5 bases). The germline V gene has CDR1 SQVTM and CDR2 ANQGSEA. The CDR3 is 12 residues long. Trimming shortened V by 4 bases and J by 5 bases, and 11 bases separated the two germline ends. The CDR3 DNA reads as TGCAGCGTTGGAACAGGACGGGAGACCCAGTACTTC. It translates to CSVGTGRETQYF.

This chain connects TRBV12-3 or TRBV12-4 to TRBJ1-2; the match to TRBD1 covers 8 bases. The CDR3 covers 13 residues. V lost 4 bases to trimming and J lost 8 bases; unmatched junction nucleotides: 6. The CDR3 sequence is CASSSSGQDGYTF. The CDR3 DNA reads TGTGCCAGCAGTTCCTCGGGACAGGACGGCTACACCTTC.

This chain uses TRBV6-4 with TRBJ2-2; tentatively, D is TRBD1 (5 bases). Germline V lookup: CDR1 MRHNA, CDR2 SNTAGT. V was shortened by 2 bases and J by 4 bases, with 11 bases between the two germline ends. CDR3 length equals 15 residues. For the CDR3, the DNA is TGTGCCAGCAGTGACGAATATAGGGGCACCGGGGAGCTGTTTTTT. It is translated as CASSDEYRGTGELFF.

CDR3 protein: CASSIYGSPQETQYF. The DNA of the CDR3 is TGTGCCAGTAGTATATATGGGAGTCCCCAAGAGACCCAGTACTTC. The genes are TRBV19 and TRBJ2-5, with D possibly TRBD2 on 5 matching bases. Between the trimmed V and J ends, which lost 2 bases and 1 base, there was a span of 11 bases. The CDR3 runs to 15 residues. CDR1 and CDR2 (germline): LNHDA, SQIVND (reference sequence).

This rearrangement joins TRBV18 to TRBJ1-2; TRBD1 aligns across 7 bases. Germline V CDR1 and CDR2: KGHSH, LQKENI. This CDR3 has 13 amino acids. V gave up 3 bases and J gave up 8 bases; unmatched junction bases: 6. CDR3 DNA sequence: TGTGCCAGCTCACCCGGGACAGAGGGCGGCTACACCTTC. Translation gives CASSPGTEGGYTF.

This clone has a handful of counts. The rearrangement uses TRBV27 and TRBJ2-7; no reliable D call. CDR1 is MNHEY and CDR2 is SMNVEV in the germline V gene (reference sequence). V lost 0 bases to trimming and J lost 12 bases, with 21 bases between them. This CDR3 spans 15 amino acids. CDR3 DNA sequence: TGTGCCAGCAGTTTATCGATGGTAGCCCTCGAACGTCCGTACTTC. This gives the protein CASSLSMVALERPYF.

DNA for the CDR3: TGTGCCAGCAGCACACTCCTGGTAAGCGGTTCACCCCTCCACTTT. Its protein product is CASSTLLVSGSPLHF. The V call is TRBV7-2, the J call TRBJ1-6; no clear D gene. This CDR3 comprises 15 residues. V lost 5 bases and J 9 bases, leaving 17 bases between the germline ends. Germline V CDR1 and CDR2: SGHTA, FQGNSA.

This clone occurred once. V gene TRBV5-1 combines with J gene TRBJ2-7; a possible D gene is TRBD1 (6 bases). V lost 5 bases and J 2 bases, leaving 14 bases between the germline ends. CDR1 SGHRS and CDR2 YFSETQ come from the germline V gene. This CDR3 has 14 amino acids. CDR3 in DNA: TGCGCCAGCAGACGGGACACCTCCACCTACGAGCAGTACTTC. Residues: CASRRDTSTYEQYF. Together with reference TRBV5-1 and TRBJ2-7, the CDR3 gives the full variable domain: KAGVTQTPRYLIKTRGQQVTLSCSPISGHRSVSWYQQTPGQGLQFLFEYFSETQRNKGNFPGRFSGRQFSNSRSEMNVSTLELGDSALYLCASRRDTSTYEQYFGPGTRLTVT.